The 31 T cell receptor beta chains presented below share a single source sample, sequenced in a study of T cells after yellow fever vaccination. TCRdb reanalysed the 5' RACE reads using MiXCR and keeps one entry per CDR3 protein. The sample carries about 45,000 distinct CDR3 sequences, about 6.8% recorded once. The sequencing used CD8+ T cells not binding an NS4B(214-222) dextramer, sorted from PBMCs, collected 45 days after the yellow fever booster vaccination. Receptor source: a man between 25 and 39 years old who received the YFV17D yellow fever vaccine.

This clonotype has ten or more counts. The chain joins TRBV19 to TRBJ1-1; weak D call: TRBD1 (5 bases). The CDR3 loop spans 13 amino acids. Trimming pared 8 bases from V and 4 bases from J, leaving 14 bases between. The germline V gene has CDR1 LNHDA and CDR2 SQIVND (reference sequence). In nucleotides, the CDR3 is TGTGCCAGTTGGGGCCCCCGGCCCACTGAAGCTTTCTTT. Protein: CASWGPRPTEAFF.

Points on this clonotype: A much bigger clone sits one base away, suggesting this may be a read error. The rearrangement uses TRBV29-1 and TRBJ2-1; 7 bases map to TRBD2. Germline CDR1 is SQVTM and CDR2 is ANQGSEA. The CDR3 contains 16 residues. V dropped 4 bases and J dropped 1; count of bases not matched to a gene: 10. The CDR3 is CSVGLSGGSSYNEQFF. CDR3 DNA sequence: TGCAGCGTTGGACTATCGGGAGGTTCATCCTACAATGAGCAGTTCTTC.

This clonotype was observed at least ten times. This chain uses TRBV27 with TRBJ2-1; no clear D. In germline, CDR1 is MNHEY, CDR2 SMNVEV (reference sequence). The CDR3 loop spans 13 amino acids. Trimming shortened V by 8 bases and J by 2 bases, and 10 bases separated the two germline ends. CDR3 sequence reads: CASRSATYNEQFF. Written as DNA, the CDR3 is TGTGCCAGCCGGTCCGCTACCTACAATGAGCAGTTCTTC.

In its sample, this clonotype was seen many times. This rearrangement joins TRBV4-2 to TRBJ2-3; 9 bases agree with TRBD1. Trimming removed 3 bases from V and 0 bases from J; junction bases left unmatched: 7. The germline gives CDR1 LGHNA, CDR2 YNFKEQ. There are 17 residues in the CDR3. The CDR3 nucleotides read TGTGCCAGCAGCCAGGCGGCAGGACAGGGGAGCACAGATACGCAGTATTTT. Residues: CASSQAAGQGSTDTQYF.

The gene calls are TRBV30 and TRBJ2-1; TRBD2 matches at 10 bases. The CDR3 sequence is 15 residues long. After removal of 0 bases from V and 9 bases from J, the junction contained 8 bases not matched to a gene. The germline V gene has CDR1 GTSNPN and CDR2 SVGIG (reference sequence). The CDR3 sequence: CAWSVQLAGSGEQFF. The CDR3 DNA sequence: TGTGCCTGGAGTGTACAACTAGCGGGGTCGGGTGAGCAGTTCTTC.

This clonotype was seen ten or more times. The V and J genes are TRBV7-9 and TRBJ2-7; 11 bases line up with TRBD2. The V and J ends lost 4 bases and 5 bases, in that order; junction bases with no gene match: 4. The germline V gene encodes CDR1 SEHNR and CDR2 FQNEAQ (reference sequence). This CDR3 has 14 residues. DNA for the CDR3: TGTGCCAGCAGCTCTAGCGGGAGGCCCGACGAGCAGTACTTC. This encodes CASSSSGRPDEQYF.

This clonotype has a count of ten or more. The chain combines TRBV7-9 with TRBJ1-2; D unresolved. V was cut by 3 bases and J by 5 bases, with 13 bases left in between. From germline, CDR1 is SEHNR and CDR2 FQNEAQ (reference sequence). CDR3 size: 14 residues. CDR3 in amino acids: CASSFPEGRYGYTF. The CDR3 DNA reads as TGTGCCAGCAGCTTCCCTGAGGGCCGGTATGGCTACACCTTC.

The V gene is TRBV30, the J gene TRBJ1-1, with D maybe TRBD1 (6 bases). CDR3 size: 15 residues. Germline V lookup: CDR1 GTSNPN, CDR2 SVGIG (reference sequence). Deletions cut 5 bases from V and 0 bases from J, with 16 bases between. The CDR3 DNA sequence: TGTGCCTGGGCGGGGGGCGAAGGGATGAACACTGAAGCTTTCTTT. This codes for CAWAGGEGMNTEAFF.

This clonotype occurred many times. The CDR3 nucleotides are TGTGCCAGCAGCTTACTAGCGGGAGGTGGCGCAGATACGCAGTATTTT. Translation gives CASSLLAGGGADTQYF. This sequence joins TRBV7-6 and TRBJ2-3; TRBD2 matches at 11 bases. From germline, CDR1 is SGHVS and CDR2 FNYEAQ. V lost 2 bases, J lost 4 bases, and 5 bases stayed unmatched. The CDR3 has 16 amino acids.

This clonotype was detected only a few times. V and J are TRBV6-5 and TRBJ2-7; 7 bases map to TRBD1. CDR1 is MNHEY, CDR2 SVGAGI, per germline. J lost 5 bases, V lost 4 bases, and 11 bases had no gene match. There are 15 residues in the CDR3. The DNA of the CDR3 is TGTGCCAGCAGTTGGTCTGAGGGGGCGCAAAACGAGCAGTACTTC. Residues: CASSWSEGAQNEQYF.

This clonotype showed up many times. This chain joins TRBV28 and TRBJ1-1, with D tentatively TRBD1 (6 bases). The CDR3 runs 15 residues. Trimming stripped 6 bases from V and 6 bases from J, with 20 bases between. The germline CDR1 and CDR2 sequences are MDHEN and SYDVKM. CDR3 amino acids: CASSVPLQGSPEAFF. CDR3 DNA: TGTGCCAGCAGCGTTCCTCTACAGGGATCCCCTGAAGCTTTCTTT.

This clonotype showed up many times. This chain links TRBV10-2 with TRBJ2-3; D may correspond to TRBD1 or TRBD2 (5 bases each). The germline gives CDR1 WSHSY, CDR2 SAAADI. The CDR3 contains 10 residues. The germline V and J ends were trimmed by 8 bases and 14 bases, with 14 bases remaining between them. Written as DNA, the CDR3 is TGCGCCAGCTGGGGACCCGCGAGGTATTTT. Translated, it gives CASWGPARYF.

This clonotype came up many times. The chain links TRBV20-1 to TRBJ2-3, with D perhaps matching TRBD1 or TRBD2 (5 bases each). The CDR3 loop spans 12 amino acids. Germline loops: CDR1 DFQATT, CDR2 SNEGSKA (reference sequence). V lost 6 bases, J lost 5 bases, and 12 bases lay in between. The CDR3 sequence: CSARSGGDTQYF. The DNA of the CDR3 is TGCAGTGCGAGAAGTGGGGGAGATACGCAGTATTTT.

This clonotype was observed at least ten times. The J gene is TRBJ2-7, the V gene TRBV10-3, with D uncertain. Trimming removed 6 bases at V and 1 base at J, with 10 bases between. Germline CDR1 and CDR2: ENHRY and SYGVKD. The CDR3 consists of 13 residues. The CDR3 loop is CAISHPLSYEQYF. DNA of the CDR3: TGTGCCATCAGCCACCCCCTATCCTACGAGCAGTACTTC.

At least ten counts were recorded for this clonotype. J is TRBJ2-1 and V is TRBV27; no definite D call. The CDR3 is made up of 12 amino acids. Trimming stripped 5 bases from V and 5 bases from J, with 7 bases between. Per germline, CDR1 MNHEY and CDR2 SMNVEV (reference sequence). The CDR3 here is CASSAGDNEQFF. DNA of the CDR3: TGTGCCAGCAGTGCTGGGGACAATGAGCAGTTCTTC.

This clonotype occurred many times. The rearrangement joins TRBV25-1 to TRBJ2-3, with TRBD2 matching over 12 bases. J lost 4 bases, V lost 5 bases, and 13 bases had no gene match. The CDR3 has 18 residues. The V gene's germline CDR1 is MGHDK and CDR2 SYGVNS. CDR3 in amino acids: CASSHLLAGGGDADTQYF. DNA of the CDR3: TGTGCCAGCAGTCACCTGCTAGCGGGAGGGGGAGATGCAGATACGCAGTATTTT.

In this sample, this clonotype turned up many times. The chain carries TRBV6-5 and TRBJ2-7, with 9 bases aligning to TRBD1. Trimming removed 5 bases from V and 4 bases from J; junction bases left unmatched: 12. Germline CDR1 and CDR2: MNHEY and SVGAGI. The length of the CDR3 is 16 residues. This CDR3 reads CASSSYRGLFVYEQYF. The CDR3 coding sequence is TGTGCCAGCAGTAGCTACAGGGGGCTCTTCGTTTACGAGCAGTACTTC.

This clonotype occurred many times. The V call is TRBV19, the J call TRBJ2-1; 9 positions agree with TRBD2. This CDR3 is 16 amino acids long. After removal of 7 bases from V and 4 bases from J, the junction contained 11 bases not matched to a gene. The V gene's germline CDR1 is LNHDA and CDR2 SQIVND (reference sequence). The CDR3 nucleotides read TGTGCCAGTATCGGGATTAGCGGGAGTCGGTACAATGAGCAGTTCTTC. Encoded protein: CASIGISGSRYNEQFF.

Worth noting for this clonotype: One base away lies a much larger clone, so this may be a sequencing read error. The chain recombines TRBV28 with TRBJ2-5, with D possibly TRBD1 on 6 matching bases. The CDR3 extends over 15 amino acids. Germline loops: CDR1 MDHEN, CDR2 SYDVKM. Trimming removed 6 bases from V and 4 bases from J, with 18 bases in between. The CDR3 loop reads CASSPQGYRRETQYF. CDR3 DNA sequence: TGTGCCAGCAGCCCACAGGGCTATAGGCGAGAGACCCAGTACTTC.

This clonotype was counted ten times or more. The chain couples TRBV15 to TRBJ1-5; possibly TRBD1 for D (5 bases). V lost 3 bases and J 4 bases, leaving 10 bases between the germline ends. CDR3 length: 14 amino acids. Looked up from germline, CDR1 is LNHNV and CDR2 is YYDKDF (reference sequence). The CDR3 bases are TGTGCCACCAGCAGGACCCAGGGAAATCAGCCCCAGCATTTT. Its protein is CATSRTQGNQPQHF. Drawing the rest from reference TRBV15 and TRBJ1-5, the complete variable domain is DAMVIQNPRYQVTQFGKPVTLSCSQTLNHNVMYWYQQKSSQAPKLLFHYYDKDFNNEADTPDNFQSRRPNTSFCFLDIRSPGLGDTAMYLCATSRTQGNQPQHFGDGTRLSIL.

This clonotype has at least ten counts. The chain couples TRBV28 to TRBJ2-7; 9 nucleotides agree with TRBD1. The CDR3 length is 13 residues. Germline lookup yields CDR1 MDHEN and CDR2 SYDVKM. With 5 bases clipped from V and 3 bases from J, the junction kept 2 bases outside the gene matches. CDR3 loop: CASSTGQGYEQYF. CDR3 in DNA: TGTGCCAGCAGTACGGGACAGGGCTACGAGCAGTACTTC. Filled out from reference TRBV28 and TRBJ2-7, the complete variable domain reads DVKVTQSSRYLVKRTGEKVFLECVQDMDHENMFWYRQDPGLGLRLIYFSYDVKMKEKGDIPEGYSVSREKKERFSLILESASTNQTSMYLCASSTGQGYEQYFGPGTRLTVT.

The chain is built from TRBV9 and TRBJ1-6, with D possibly being TRBD1 (5 bases). Germline V gives CDR1 SGDLS, CDR2 YYNGEE. V shed 3 bases and J shed 7 bases, with 14 bases lying between them. This CDR3 spans 15 amino acids. CDR3 loop: CASSATKGVNSPLHF. The CDR3 DNA sequence: TGTGCCAGCAGCGCTACCAAAGGGGTAAATTCACCCCTCCACTTT. The full variable domain, with the rest looked up from reference TRBV9 and TRBJ1-6, is DSGVTQTPKHLITATGQRVTLRCSPRSGDLSVYWYQQSLDQGLQFLIQYYNGEERAKGNILERFSAQQFPDLHSELNLSSLELGDSALYFCASSATKGVNSPLHFGNGTRLTVT.

As regards this clonotype: A much bigger clone sits one base away, suggesting this may be a read error. V is TRBV11-2 and J is TRBJ2-1; a possible D gene is TRBD2 (5 bases). V was trimmed by 10 bases and J by 7 bases, leaving 14 bases between them. Germline V gives CDR1 SGHAT, CDR2 FQNNGV. This CDR3 region has 12 residues. The CDR3 loop reads CATSRGSNEQFF. CDR3 DNA: TGTGCCACAAGTCGGGGTTCGAATGAGCAGTTCTTC.

This clonotype was recorded many times. This chain uses TRBV7-6 with TRBJ2-5; D might be TRBD1 (5 bases). V lost 1 base to trimming and J lost 4 bases, with 10 bases between them. Germline V lookup: CDR1 SGHVS, CDR2 FNYEAQ. The CDR3 length is 14 residues. In DNA, the CDR3 is TGTGCCAGCAGCTTAGAATCTAGGGGAGAGACCCAGTACTTC. It codes for CASSLESRGETQYF. The variable domain in full, completed from reference TRBV7-6 and TRBJ2-5, reads GAGVSQSPRYKVTKRGQDVALRCDPISGHVSLYWYRQALGQGPEFLTYFNYEAQQDKSGLPNDRFSAERPEGSISTLTIQRTEQRDSAMYRCASSLESRGETQYFGPGTRLLVL.

This clonotype showed up many times. The rearrangement links TRBV7-6 to TRBJ2-7; D is unresolved. The CDR3 has 13 amino acids. The V end lost 0 bases, the J end lost 2 bases, and 5 bases lay between the germline ends. The germline V gene encodes CDR1 SGHVS and CDR2 FNYEAQ. Here the CDR3 reads CASSLAEPYEQYF. In DNA form, the CDR3 reads TGTGCCAGCAGCTTAGCGGAACCCTACGAGCAGTACTTC.

The CDR3 protein is CASSFAEISYNEQFF. Written as DNA, the CDR3 is TGTGCCAGCAGTTTTGCGGAGATCTCCTACAATGAGCAGTTCTTC. The V call is TRBV28, the J call TRBJ2-1; D remains unclear. Per the germline V gene, CDR1 is MDHEN and CDR2 is SYDVKM. The CDR3 is 15 amino acids. V lost 3 bases and J 0 bases, leaving 9 bases between the germline ends. The entire variable domain, with the rest obtained from reference TRBV28 and TRBJ2-1, is as follows: DVKVTQSSRYLVKRTGEKVFLECVQDMDHENMFWYRQDPGLGLRLIYFSYDVKMKEKGDIPEGYSVSREKKERFSLILESASTNQTSMYLCASSFAEISYNEQFFGPGTRLTVL.

This clonotype was observed at least ten times. The rearrangement links TRBV6-2 or TRBV6-3 to TRBJ2-1, with D perhaps TRBD2 (6 bases). CDR1 is MNHEY and CDR2 is SVGEGT in the germline V gene. The CDR3 is made up of 14 amino acids. V was cut by 8 bases and J by 1 base, with 12 bases left in between. The CDR3: CASSVGGSYNEQFF. As DNA, the CDR3 is TGTGCCAGCTCCGTGGGAGGTTCCTACAATGAGCAGTTCTTC.

The CDR3 nucleotides read TGTGCCAGTAGTCCCTGGGCAGGGGGCACGGAGACCCAGTACTTC. Its translation is CASSPWAGGTETQYF. The chain has TRBV19 and TRBJ2-5, with 8 bases that match TRBD1. V shed 5 bases and J 5 bases; nucleotides not matched to a gene: 10. The CDR3 has 15 residues. CDR1 and CDR2 from the germline V gene are LNHDA and SQIVND (reference sequence). Full variable domain (outside the CDR3, taken from reference TRBV19 and TRBJ2-5): DGGITQSPKYLFRKEGQNVTLSCEQNLNHDAMYWYRQDPGQGLRLIYYSQIVNDFQKGDIAEGYSVSREKKESFPLTVTSAQKNPTAFYLCASSPWAGGTETQYFGPGTRLLVL.

J is TRBJ2-7 and V is TRBV13, with 8 bases aligning to TRBD2. Germline values: CDR1 PRHDT, CDR2 FYEKMQ (reference sequence). V gave up 5 bases and J gave up 6 bases; unmatched junction bases: 6. CDR3 length equals 13 residues. The CDR3 sequence: CASSPGRAIEQYF. The CDR3 DNA sequence: TGTGCCAGCAGCCCCGGGAGGGCCATCGAGCAGTACTTC.

This clonotype has ten or more counts. J is TRBJ1-1 and V is TRBV2, with D unresolved. The CDR3 runs 15 residues. V dropped 0 bases and J dropped 1 base, with 9 bases sitting between them. CDR1 SNHLY and CDR2 FYNNEI come from the germline V gene. CDR3 bases: TGTGCCAGCAGTGAAGCGCGGCCTCGGAACACTGAAGCTTTCTTT. It is translated as CASSEARPRNTEAFF.

Comments on this clonotype: A clone one base away is much larger, so this may be a read error. This CDR3 reads CARKRQLYQETQYF. Written as DNA, the CDR3 is TGCGCCAGAAAGCGACAGCTGTACCAAGAGACCCAGTACTTC. V gene TRBV10-1 combines with J gene TRBJ2-5, with D possibly TRBD1 on 5 matching bases. V was clipped by 9 bases and J by 0 bases, with 14 bases between them. The CDR3 length is 14 residues. The germline V gene encodes CDR1 WNHNN and CDR2 SYGVQD (reference sequence).